The following is a T cell receptor beta chain sequence with its context. Its antigen is unknown. This entry comes from a study of cytomegalovirus exposure and HLA in healthy donors. General study points: A later analysis, which compared TCR beta chains of equal frequency, found the HLA-associated ones more clonally expanded. Trimming of TCR beta V- and J-genes showed a link, identified in a later analysis, to a missense DCLRE1C variant.

There were likely unrecorded immune exposures, though donors were nominally healthy when sampled. Trimming took 4 bases from V and 3 from J, leaving 14 bases between them. Germline values: CDR1 SGHNT, CDR2 YYREEE (reference sequence). This CDR3 has 15 amino acids. Primers included in the PCR were 60 Vbeta and 13 Jbeta primers. Profiling relied on immunoSEQ multiplex PCR, and the TCRdb table lists in-frame clones only, not all of them. This sample has 150,000 to 200,000 clones, with around 83% found just once. The receptor was isolated from a man between 50 and 59 years old in good health and CMV-seropositive. The chain is built from TRBV5-4 and TRBJ1-3; perhaps TRBD1 as D (5 bases). Sequences were obtained from PBMCs. The DNA for the CDR3 is TGTGCCAGCAGCACCCGGGGGGGGAGTGGAAACACCATATATTTT. Translation gives CASSTRGGSGNTIYF.